This TCR beta chain was captured by sequencing in a study of OX40 agonist ivuxolimab in advanced cancers. Method: immunoSEQ multiplex PCR; TCRdb's copy keeps in-frame clones and lacks some. The sample lists more than 65,000 clones, around 90% occurring once. Looked up from germline, CDR1 is SEHNR and CDR2 is FQNEAQ (reference sequence). V was shortened by 11 bases and J by 0 bases, with 13 bases between the two germline ends. The CDR3 loop spans 13 amino acids. Here the sequenced sample was CD4+ or CD8+ T cells sorted from blood, taken in a trial of the OX40 agonist ivuxolimab. The sequence came from an adult with an advanced solid tumor such as melanoma, head and neck, liver or kidney cancer. The gene calls are TRBV7-9 and TRBJ2-5, with a weak D call TRBD2 (6 bases). Here the CDR3 reads CAGVGGYQETQYF. Written as DNA, the CDR3 is TGTGCCGGAGTTGGAGGGTACCAAGAGACCCAGTACTTC.